The following is a T cell receptor beta chain sequence with its context. Antigen unknown. This sample was taken from a study of cytomegalovirus exposure and HLA in healthy donors. Study-wide results and limits: CMV serostatus was the sole immune exposure information available. As a later analysis showed, a missense DCLRE1C variant was linked to trimming of TCR beta V- and J-genes. An observed cluster of highly shared sequence variants was recorded as a likely sequencing artifact.

The CDR3 is made up of 14 amino acids. Germline V gene data show CDR1 as MRHNA and CDR2 as SNTAGT. V was pared by 3 bases and J by 4 bases, with 11 bases between. 13 Jbeta primers and 60 Vbeta primers were used for the PCR. Measured with immunoSEQ multiplex PCR; TCRdb has only the in-frame clones, and not every one. The profile covers approximately 120,000 clones, with 69% appearing a single time and roughly 5.5% taken by the ten largest. This sequence originates from a woman in her 70s in good health and CMV-seropositive. The sample was PBMCs. The chain has TRBV6-4 and TRBJ2-3; possibly TRBD2 for D (6 bases). CDR3: CASSEGPGADTQYF. CDR3 nucleotides: TGTGCCAGCAGTGAAGGGCCGGGGGCAGATACGCAGTATTTT.